Listed below are T cell receptor beta chains from one sample, sequenced in a study of blood T cell repertoires in COVID-19. Libraries were prepared by immunoSEQ multiplex PCR; TCRdb keeps only in-frame clonotypes and omits some of them. The table shows about 340,000 clones, with about 86% occurring only once. Sequences were obtained from peripheral blood. These receptors all come from a man younger than 40 with active or convalescent COVID-19. Both conserved end residues are trimmed from each CDR3. Fields, in order: D gene, J gene, V gene, CDR3 protein. A D gene is named only where the DNA matches it firmly.

- TRBJ1-1 TRBV5-1 ASSLETGSGGTEAF
TRBD2 TRBJ2-1 TRBV5-1 ASSLEVAGVSYNEQF
TRBD2 TRBJ2-7 TRBV25-1 ASSTTSGGPYSYEQY
- TRBJ1-4 TRBV20-1 SASRSPEEKLF
- TRBJ1-6 TRBV27 ASSFSSYNSPLH
- TRBJ1-2 TRBV10-3 AIQSGSYGYT
TRBD1 TRBJ2-7 TRBV24-1 ATSDRRTGEDEQY
TRBD2 TRBJ2-3 TRBV4-3 ASSQDPSGGISTDTQY
- TRBJ2-1 TRBV6-4 ASSDSPEGEQF
- TRBJ2-7 TRBV30 AWSAAGPYEQY
- TRBJ2-3 TRBV30 AWSSGVTDTQY
- TRBJ2-7 TRBV5-1 ASSFSGYEQY
- TRBJ2-7 TRBV10-3 AIGDRTVSPYEQY
- TRBJ1-5 TRBV6-2/TRBV6-3 ASSSNRPQPQH
- TRBJ2-7 TRBV27 ASSPAPRGAYEQY
- TRBJ2-7 TRBV12-3/TRBV12-4 ASSSLGDEQY
TRBD2 TRBJ2-7 TRBV19 ASSIAGGSEQY
- TRBJ2-1 TRBV6-2/TRBV6-3 ASSSHTPSRYNEQF
- TRBJ2-1 TRBV29-1 SVDGDLSSYNEQF
- TRBJ2-7 TRBV19 ASSIEVQGPYEQY
TRBD1 TRBJ2-2 TRBV11-2 ASSLEGQGLPGELF
- TRBJ2-2 TRBV7-9 ASSLLNTGELF
TRBD2 TRBJ2-5 TRBV10-2 ASSRLAGAETQY